This T cell receptor (beta chain) came from a study of T cell responses to AZD1222 COVID-19 vaccine. Study background: Doses given second, at about 4 or about 12 weeks, were pooled.

General observations from the study: Unmutated variant regions reportedly attract nearly half of all spike-specific TCRs.

On this clone: The antigen is unknown.

The CDR3 runs to 15 residues. The germline V and J ends were trimmed by 1 base and 3 bases, with 10 bases remaining between them. The V gene's germline CDR1 is MDHEN and CDR2 SYDVKM. Sequencing was performed with immunoSEQ multiplex PCR; in TCRdb, only in-frame clones are kept and a portion is missing. The sample has about 140,000 clones, 92% seen once; the top ten hold approximately 5.4%. The V gene is TRBV28, the J gene TRBJ1-3; D unclear. This material consisted of peripheral blood, taken on day 0 of AZD1222 vaccination. The TCR comes from an adult in good health. CDR3 amino acids: CASSLSSRLGNTIYF. CDR3 nucleotides: TGTGCCAGCAGTTTATCTTCACGGCTTGGAAACACCATATATTTT.